The 26 T cell receptor beta chains below were found in one sample sequenced in a study of T-cell memory formation after mild COVID-19. TCRdb re-called the 5' RACE reads with MiXCR, one entry per CDR3 protein. The data contain 450,000 to 650,000 distinct CDR3 sequences, 20% of them seen just once; the ten biggest clones take up under 15%. Input material: PBMCs or a T cell subset sorted from them (not recorded which). These receptor sequences come from an adult woman who had mild COVID-19 (a few samples of this study predate the infection). Cell type and time point are not known.

The rearrangement links TRBV6-2 or TRBV6-3 to TRBJ1-5; TRBD1 aligns across 11 bases. The CDR3 loop spans 18 amino acids. Germline V gene data show CDR1 as MNHEY and CDR2 as SVGEGT. V lost 2 bases to trimming and J lost 7 bases; unmatched junction nucleotides: 13. For the CDR3, the DNA is TGTGCCAGCAGTTACGACGGACAGGGGGCGCGGGTAGGGCAGCCCCAGCATTTT. Translated, it gives CASSYDGQGARVGQPQHF.

This clonotype was detected a few times. The chain couples TRBV12-3 or TRBV12-4 to TRBJ1-2, with TRBD1 as a possible D gene (5 bases). The CDR3 totals 16 residues. The ends were cut back, 3 bases at V and 0 bases at J, with 14 bases in the middle. The CDR3 sequence: CASSLYGQGANYGYTF. CDR3 sequence (DNA): TGTGCCAGCAGTTTGTACGGCCAGGGCGCTAACTATGGCTACACCTTC.

The chain joins TRBV4-1 to TRBJ2-5; D not certain. This CDR3 has 16 residues. Germline values: CDR1 MGHRA, CDR2 YSYEKL. V was trimmed by 3 bases and J by 4 bases, leaving 18 bases between them. The chain's CDR3 is CASSHPTPGTGETQYF. The CDR3 DNA reads TGCGCCAGCAGCCATCCGACCCCAGGTACGGGAGAGACCCAGTACTTC.

The CDR3 protein is CSVGQGWTGELFF. The DNA for the CDR3 is TGCAGCGTTGGGCAGGGTTGGACCGGGGAGCTGTTTTTT. V gene TRBV29-1 combines with J gene TRBJ2-2; D may be TRBD1 (5 bases). This CDR3 has 13 amino acids. From germline, CDR1 is SQVTM and CDR2 ANQGSEA. With 4 bases removed from V and 5 bases from J, the gap between germline ends came to 11 bases.

This chain uses TRBV11-3 with TRBJ2-1; a weak D match, TRBD1 (8 bases). This CDR3 comprises 21 residues. Trimming cost V 0 bases and J 2 bases, with 26 bases left between them. The germline CDR1 and CDR2 sequences are SGHNT and YENEEA. Here the CDR3 DNA reads TGTGCCAGCAGCTTAGATAGCGGGTGGGCAGGGGGCCATCCGACCTACAATGAGCAGTTCTTC. Encoded protein: CASSLDSGWAGGHPTYNEQFF.

This clonotype was counted at least ten times. The DNA of the CDR3 is TGCGCCAGCAGGGAAACGGGGCAAGAGACCCAGTACTTC. Its translation: CASRETGQETQYF. This rearrangement joins TRBV4-1 to TRBJ2-5; D may be TRBD2 (5 bases). CDR3 length equals 13 residues. In germline, CDR1 is MGHRA, CDR2 YSYEKL. Between the trimmed V and J ends, which lost 6 bases and 2 bases, there was a span of 10 bases.

V and J are TRBV4-1 and TRBJ1-1; weak D call: TRBD1 (6 bases). The V gene's germline CDR1 is MGHRA and CDR2 YSYEKL. The CDR3 extends over 19 amino acids. Between the trimmed V and J ends, which lost 1 base and 2 bases, there was a span of 23 bases. The CDR3 spells CASSQVWRQGPVGNTEAFF. Here the CDR3 DNA reads TGCGCCAGCAGCCAAGTCTGGAGGCAGGGGCCGGTTGGAAACACTGAAGCTTTCTTT.

The chain recombines TRBV12-3 or TRBV12-4 with TRBJ2-7; tentatively, D is TRBD1 (6 bases). This CDR3 contains 14 residues. Trimming pared 5 bases from V and 7 bases from J, leaving 18 bases between. CDR3 DNA: TGTGCCAGCAGTCCCACGACAGGAAACAAGGAGCAGTACTTC. This translates into CASSPTTGNKEQYF.

CDR3 DNA sequence: TGTGCCAGCAGTTCACCACTAGGGAGAGGGGAGACCCAGTACTTC. Translated: CASSSPLGRGETQYF. This chain uses TRBV12-3 or TRBV12-4 with TRBJ2-5, with a possible D match to TRBD2 (5 bases). The CDR3 length is 15 residues. V lost 4 bases to trimming and J lost 5 bases, with 17 bases between them.

This rearrangement joins TRBV7-2 to TRBJ1-1; TRBD1 is a possible D gene (5 bases). Per the germline V gene, CDR1 is SGHTA and CDR2 is FQGNSA. Trimming pared 4 bases from V and 2 bases from J, leaving 17 bases between. The CDR3 has 16 residues. The CDR3 reads CASSSQLGTGNTEAFF. The DNA for the CDR3 is TGTGCCAGCAGCTCCCAGCTCGGGACGGGAAACACTGAAGCTTTCTTT.

This clonotype was seen a few times. The J gene is TRBJ1-4, the V gene TRBV5-1; weak D call: TRBD1 (5 bases). Germline-derived CDR1 and CDR2 are SGHRS and YFSETQ. The CDR3 is 15 residues long. V gave up 1 base and J gave up 1 base, with 8 bases separating them. The CDR3 region is CASSLIGETNEKLFF. The CDR3 bases are TGCGCCAGCAGCTTGATAGGGGAAACTAATGAAAAACTGTTTTTT.

This chain joins TRBV6-5 and TRBJ2-6; TRBD2 aligns across 9 bases. After removal of 0 bases from V and 4 bases from J, the junction contained 7 bases not matched to a gene. This CDR3 is 18 amino acids long. Germline lookup yields CDR1 MNHEY and CDR2 SVGAGI. CDR3 DNA sequence: TGTGCCAGCAGTTACTCCGTAGCGGGAGTTAGCGGGGCCAACGTCCTGACTTTC. Translation gives CASSYSVAGVSGANVLTF.

The chain carries TRBV29-1 and TRBJ2-5; D is uncertain. Germline CDR1 and CDR2: SQVTM and ANQGSEA. Deletions cut 3 bases from V and 2 bases from J, with 7 bases between. The CDR3 spans 12 residues. The CDR3 sequence is CSVDLAQETQYF. The CDR3 coding sequence is TGCAGCGTTGACCTCGCTCAAGAGACCCAGTACTTC.

This clonotype was observed many times. The rearrangement links TRBV7-9 to TRBJ2-2, with TRBD1 matching 11 bases. This CDR3 spans 15 amino acids. V was clipped by 6 bases and J by 4 bases; unmatched bases: 4. Germline V gene lookup returns CDR1 SEHNR and CDR2 FQNEAQ (reference sequence). CDR3 sequence: CASSSGQGATGELFF. The CDR3 region has the DNA TGTGCCAGCAGTTCTGGACAGGGGGCCACCGGGGAGCTGTTTTTT. The full variable domain, its missing parts supplied by reference TRBV7-9 and TRBJ2-2, is DTGVSQNPRHKITKRGQNVTFRCDPISEHNRLYWYRQTLGQGPEFLTYFQNEAQLEKSRLLSDRFSAERPKGSFSTLEIQRTEQGDSAMYLCASSSGQGATGELFFGEGSRLTVL.

The table lists this clonotype with a few counts. The V gene is TRBV7-9, the J gene TRBJ2-3; D possibly uses TRBD1 or TRBD2 (5 bases each). The V end was cut by 5 bases, the J end by 0 bases, with 15 bases between. Germline CDR1 is SEHNR and CDR2 is FQNEAQ (reference sequence). The CDR3 has 16 residues. CDR3: CASSPYRDLSTDTQYF. As DNA, the CDR3 is TGTGCCAGCAGCCCATATCGGGACCTTAGCACAGATACGCAGTATTTT.

V is TRBV7-9 and J is TRBJ2-5; D remains unclear. CDR3 length: 13 amino acids. CDR1 SEHNR and CDR2 FQNEAQ come from the germline V gene (reference sequence). V was cut by 1 base and J by 5 bases, with 8 bases left in between. The CDR3 loop is CASSLDLSETQYF. CDR3 coding DNA: TGTGCCAGCAGCTTAGATTTGTCGGAGACCCAGTACTTC.

The chain employs TRBV18 and TRBJ1-5; D may be TRBD1 (6 bases). The germline gives CDR1 KGHSH, CDR2 LQKENI. This CDR3 has 15 amino acids. V was trimmed by 4 bases and J by 0 bases, leaving 10 bases between them. The chain's CDR3 is CASSLSGDSNQPQHF. The CDR3 coding sequence is TGTGCCAGCTCACTGTCAGGGGATAGCAATCAGCCCCAGCATTTT.

This clonotype has ten or more counts. CDR3 coding DNA: TGTGCCAGCAGCTTTACTAGCGGCCCGGGCCACGAGCAGTTCTTC. Residues: CASSFTSGPGHEQFF. This chain uses TRBV7-2 with TRBJ2-1, with TRBD2 matching 8 bases. The CDR3 runs to 15 residues. Per the germline V gene, CDR1 is SGHTA and CDR2 is FQGNSA. Unmatched junction bases numbered 11, after V lost 3 bases and J lost 10 bases.

As for this clonotype: This sequence may be a read error, since a much larger clone differs from it by one base. This chain joins TRBV29-1 and TRBJ2-7; D is ambiguous. This CDR3 region has 14 residues. From germline, CDR1 is SQVTM and CDR2 ANQGSEA. Trimming shortened V by 0 bases and J by 2 bases, and 11 bases separated the two germline ends. CDR3 bases: TGCAGCGTTGAAGATCGCCACATACCCTACGAGCAGTACTTC. It is translated as CSVEDRHIPYEQYF.

The chain recombines TRBV7-3 with TRBJ2-1; D is ambiguous. The germline V gene has CDR1 SGHTA and CDR2 FQGTGA. The CDR3 has 16 residues. V dropped 2 bases and J dropped 7 bases, with 18 bases sitting between them. CDR3 in DNA: TGTGCCAGCAGCTTAGGAGCTGGCAGGCCAACGAATGAGCAGTTCTTC. This gives the protein CASSLGAGRPTNEQFF. Full variable domain (remainder filled in from reference TRBV7-3 and TRBJ2-1): GAGVSQTPSNKVTEKGKYVELRCDPISGHTALYWYRQSLGQGPEFLIYFQGTGAADDSGLPNDRFFAVRPEGSVSTLKIQRTERGDSAVYLCASSLGAGRPTNEQFFGPGTRLTVL.

This clonotype appeared a few times. The rearrangement uses TRBV12-3 or TRBV12-4 and TRBJ1-6, with 7 bases fitting TRBD1. This CDR3 has 15 amino acids. V was clipped by 5 bases and J by 9 bases; unmatched bases: 10. Written as DNA, the CDR3 is TGTGCCAGCAGTGTCGGGACAGCTAAGGGTTCACCCCTCCACTTT. Protein sequence: CASSVGTAKGSPLHF.

This clonotype was seen just once. CDR3 sequence: CASSPLRDRGLHTEAFF. The CDR3 bases are TGTGCCAGCTCACCCCTCCGAGACAGGGGACTCCACACTGAAGCTTTCTTT. The chain has TRBV18 and TRBJ1-1; 8 positions match TRBD1. The CDR3 length is 17 residues. V dropped 3 bases and J dropped 3; count of bases not matched to a gene: 12. CDR1 is KGHSH and CDR2 is LQKENI in the germline V gene.

There are many counts of this clonotype. V gene TRBV7-3 combines with J gene TRBJ2-1; D is uncertain. The V end lost 0 bases, the J end lost 9 bases, and 9 bases lay between the germline ends. CDR1 is SGHTA and CDR2 is FQGTGA in the germline V gene. The CDR3 runs 13 residues. CDR3 in amino acids: CASSLTAQPEQFF. The CDR3 DNA is TGTGCCAGCAGCTTAACTGCACAGCCTGAGCAGTTCTTC.

J is TRBJ1-1 and V is TRBV20-1, with TRBD1 matching 11 bases. The CDR3 runs 15 residues. Per the germline V gene, CDR1 is DFQATT and CDR2 is SNEGSKA (reference sequence). V trimming: 3 bases; J trimming: 4 bases; junction bases outside the gene matches: 7. The CDR3 DNA follows: TGCAGTGCTAGCACCTACGGGACAGGGGGCACTGAAGCTTTCTTT. Translating gives CSASTYGTGGTEAFF.

The chain couples TRBV6-1 to TRBJ2-3; TRBD2 matches 9 bases. The germline V gene has CDR1 MNHNS and CDR2 SASEGT. The length of the CDR3 is 16 residues. V shed 3 bases and J 7 bases; nucleotides not matched to a gene: 11. The CDR3 DNA reads as TGTGCCAGCAGTGAGGGGGGGCTAGCGGGGACGAATACGCAGTATTTT. This gives the protein CASSEGGLAGTNTQYF.

The CDR3 loop is CASSPDREIGELFF. CDR3 nucleotides: TGCGCCAGCAGCCCGGACAGGGAGATCGGGGAGCTGTTTTTT. The rearrangement uses TRBV5-1 and TRBJ2-2, with 8 bases identical to TRBD1. The germline V gene encodes CDR1 SGHRS and CDR2 YFSETQ. The CDR3 contains 14 residues. V lost 4 bases, J lost 7 bases, and 6 bases stayed unmatched. Full variable domain (outside the CDR3, taken from reference TRBV5-1 and TRBJ2-2): KAGVTQTPRYLIKTRGQQVTLSCSPISGHRSVSWYQQTPGQGLQFLFEYFSETQRNKGNFPGRFSGRQFSNSRSEMNVSTLELGDSALYLCASSPDREIGELFFGEGSRLTVL.